Below, 16 T cell receptor beta chains from the same sample are listed, as sequenced in a study of T cell repertoires in cytomegalovirus infection. TCRdb re-called the reads through MiXCR, storing one row per CDR3 protein. The profile covers about 740,000 distinct CDR3 sequences, with around 31% appearing a single time and around a sixth taken by the ten largest. Their cognate antigens are unknown. Specimen: cultured PBMCs, collected from culture after CMV antigen stimulation. All receptors come from a human donor in good health (CMV status not recorded). Some clones in this sample may be carry-over from other donors' samples.

This clonotype turned up a few times. CDR3 residues: CASSAGLAAEQYF. CDR3 DNA: TGCGCCAGCAGCGCGGGACTAGCGGCCGAGCAGTACTTC. This chain uses TRBV10-1 with TRBJ2-7, with 11 nucleotides matching TRBD2. This CDR3 is built from 13 residues. The V segment lost 6 bases and the J segment 6 bases; nucleotides outside the gene matches: 4. Germline-derived CDR1 and CDR2 are WNHNN and SYGVQD (reference sequence).

This clonotype was seen many times. J is TRBJ2-5 and V is TRBV19; 7 nucleotides match TRBD1. Germline CDR1 and CDR2: LNHDA and SQIVND (reference sequence). CDR3 length: 13 amino acids. V was clipped by 9 bases and J by 3 bases; unmatched bases: 7. The DNA for the CDR3 is TGTGCCAGCAGCCGAGACAGGGAAGAGACCCAGTACTTC. Amino acids: CASSRDREETQYF.

The genes are TRBV6-1 and TRBJ1-2, with D unresolved. Germline values: CDR1 MNHNS, CDR2 SASEGT. The CDR3 runs to 10 residues. Trimming removed 10 bases from V and 4 bases from J, with 7 bases in between. CDR3 residues: CATWSYGYTF. DNA for the CDR3: TGTGCCACTTGGAGCTATGGCTACACCTTC.

The V call is TRBV11-2, the J call TRBJ2-2; no firm D call. The CDR3 runs to 15 residues. Germline CDR1 reads SGHAT; CDR2 reads FQNNGV. The ends were cut back, 3 bases at V and 4 bases at J, with 12 bases in the middle. As DNA, the CDR3 is TGTGCCAGCAGCTTGGCGGAGACCGGCACCGGGGAGCTGTTTTTT. This gives the protein CASSLAETGTGELFF.

The chain employs TRBV2 and TRBJ2-3; D uncertain. V gave up 5 bases and J gave up 5 bases, with 11 bases separating them. CDR1 and CDR2 (germline): SNHLY, FYNNEI. CDR3 length: 13 residues. The CDR3 loop reads CASSSLPRDTQYF. In nucleotides, the CDR3 is TGTGCCAGCAGTTCACTACCGCGAGATACGCAGTATTTT.

The rearrangement joins TRBV14 to TRBJ2-5; D unclear. Between the trimmed V and J ends, which lost 1 base and 2 bases, there was a span of 5 bases. The CDR3 spans 13 residues. Germline CDR1 is SGHDN and CDR2 is FVKESK. CDR3 DNA sequence: TGTGCCAGCAGCCAAGTGGTTCAAGAGACCCAGTACTTC. It specifies CASSQVVQETQYF.

The chain uses TRBV7-2 and TRBJ1-6, with 9 bases matching TRBD1. Trimming cost V 5 bases and J 9 bases; bases outside gene matches: 14. CDR1 and CDR2 from the germline V gene are SGHTA and FQGNSA. This CDR3 contains 17 residues. The CDR3 bases are TGTGCCAGCAGCCCTCCCGGGACAGGGTTTTTTGTTTCACCCCTCCACTTT. This translates into CASSPPGTGFFVSPLHF. Using reference TRBV7-2 and TRBJ1-6 for the parts outside the CDR3, the full variable domain is GAGVSQSPSNKVTEKGKDVELRCDPISGHTALYWYRQSLGQGLEFLIYFQGNSAPDKSGLPSDRFSAERTGGSVSTLTIQRTQQEDSAVYLCASSPPGTGFFVSPLHFGNGTRLTVT.

This sequence joins TRBV20-1 and TRBJ2-1; no reliable D call. The CDR3 extends over 11 amino acids. The V gene lost 2 bases and the J gene lost 2 bases, with 1 base spanning the gap. Germline lookup yields CDR1 DFQATT and CDR2 SNEGSKA (reference sequence). The CDR3 DNA sequence: TGCAGTGCTAGAACCTACAATGAGCAGTTCTTC. Amino acids: CSARTYNEQFF.

The chain joins TRBV2 to TRBJ1-5, with no clear D. The CDR3 contains 13 residues. Looked up from germline, CDR1 is SNHLY and CDR2 is FYNNEI. V was trimmed by 5 bases and J by 5 bases, leaving 10 bases between them. The CDR3 nucleotides are TGTGCCAGCAGTAGGGTTGGGTATCAGCCCCAGCATTTT. Translation: CASSRVGYQPQHF.

This clonotype has a handful of counts. The chain has TRBV7-9 and TRBJ1-5; D is undetermined. Trimming stripped 1 base from V and 0 bases from J, with 19 bases between. The germline V gene has CDR1 SEHNR and CDR2 FQNEAQ (reference sequence). The CDR3 runs to 19 residues. CDR3 nucleotide sequence: TGTGCCAGCAGCTTAGGAAGCCAAGATCGCTTCTATAGCAATCAGCCCCAGCATTTT. This encodes CASSLGSQDRFYSNQPQHF.

CDR3 coding DNA: TGTGCCACCAGTGATTTCACAGGCGGCTACACCTTC. Protein product: CATSDFTGGYTF. V and J are TRBV24-1 and TRBJ1-2, with a possible D match to TRBD1 (5 bases). Germline loops: CDR1 KGHDR, CDR2 SFDVKD. The CDR3 contains 12 residues. V was shortened by 1 base and J by 8 bases, with 7 bases between the two germline ends.

The chain carries TRBV12-5 and TRBJ2-2; TRBD1 is a possible D gene (5 bases). Germline V gene data show CDR1 as LGHNT and CDR2 as FRNRAP. The CDR3 runs 15 residues. V lost 2 bases and J 4 bases, leaving 11 bases between the germline ends. The CDR3 region has the DNA TGTGCTAGTGGTTTGTTAGGGGTGACCACCGGGGAGCTGTTTTTT. Translating gives CASGLLGVTTGELFF. Filled out from reference TRBV12-5 and TRBJ2-2, the complete variable domain reads DARVTQTPRHKVTEMGQEVTMRCQPILGHNTVFWYRQTMMQGLELLAYFRNRAPLDDSGMPKDRFSAEMPDATLATLKIQPSEPRDSAVYFCASGLLGVTTGELFFGEGSRLTVL.

CDR3 in DNA: TGTGCCAGTAGTGGGGGACAGCCAGCCAAAAACATTCAGTACTTC. This encodes CASSGGQPAKNIQYF. This chain links TRBV19 with TRBJ2-4, with 7 nucleotides matching TRBD1. CDR3 size: 15 residues. V shed 5 bases, J shed 0 bases, and the junction held 4 bases outside the gene matches. The germline V gene encodes CDR1 LNHDA and CDR2 SQIVND (reference sequence). Full variable domain (missing parts from reference TRBV19 and TRBJ2-4): DGGITQSPKYLFRKEGQNVTLSCEQNLNHDAMYWYRQDPGQGLRLIYYSQIVNDFQKGDIAEGYSVSREKKESFPLTVTSAQKNPTAFYLCASSGGQPAKNIQYFGAGTRLSVL.

In its sample, this clonotype was seen a few times. V is TRBV23-1 and J is TRBJ2-5, with a possible D match to TRBD2 (6 bases). TRBV23-1 is filed as an ORF, its function uncertain. CDR3 length: 14 amino acids. V lost 2 bases and J lost 5, with 12 bases in between. The CDR3 DNA is TGCGCCAGCAGTCAAAGGTGGAGGGAGGAGACCCAGTACTTC. This translates into CASSQRWREETQYF.

This chain joins TRBV3-1 and TRBJ1-3, with 8 bases identical to TRBD1. The CDR3 sequence is 16 residues long. Germline CDR1 is LGHDT and CDR2 is YNNKEL (reference sequence). Unmatched junction bases numbered 6, after V lost 5 bases and J lost 0 bases. The CDR3 spells CASSAGTGNSGNTIYF. The CDR3 coding sequence is TGTGCCAGCAGCGCCGGGACAGGCAACTCTGGAAACACCATATATTTT.

V is TRBV4-2 and J is TRBJ2-7; TRBD1 aligns across 7 bases. Trimming at V came to 2 bases and at J to 2 bases, leaving 3 bases not matched to a gene. Germline CDR1 and CDR2: LGHNA and YNFKEQ. CDR3 size: 14 residues. The CDR3 sequence: CASSQPGQAYEQYF. The CDR3 region has the DNA TGTGCCAGCAGCCAACCCGGACAGGCCTACGAGCAGTACTTC.